The rows below give T cell receptor beta chains drawn from one sample of a study of cytomegalovirus exposure and HLA in healthy donors. Assay: immunoSEQ multiplex PCR; the TCRdb copy retains only in-frame clones and omits some. The data contain roughly 250,000 clones, more than 75% of them singletons. The sample taken for sequencing was PBMCs. These receptors all stem from a man younger than 35 in good health and CMV-seronegative. The CDR3 runs from the conserved cysteine through the conserved F or W. D genes are given only for firm matches. Clone size, where shown, is once, few, many, or a class for clones that have expanded.

j_gene,abundance,v_gene,d_gene,CDR3nt,CDR3aa
TRBJ1-2,once,TRBV19,TRBD1,TGTGCCAGTAGCCCCGGGACAGCCCTCTATGGCTACACCTTC,CASSPGTALYGYTF
TRBJ1-6,NA,TRBV2,TRBD1,TGTGCCAGCAGTGGACCGGGACAGGGAAAGTCACCCCTCCACTTT,CASSGPGQGKSPLHF
TRBJ1-1,few,TRBV7-9,TRBD1,TGTGCCAGCAGCTTGGGACAGGGCCACACTGAAGCTTTCTTT,CASSLGQGHTEAFF
TRBJ2-2,NA,TRBV7-2,NA,TGTGCCAGCAGCCTTTTCGGCGGGGAGCTGTTTTTT,CASSLFGGELFF
TRBJ2-3,NA,TRBV5-1,TRBD2,TGCGCCAGCAGCTTGGGGACTAGCGTCGATACGCAGTATTTT,CASSLGTSVDTQYF
TRBJ1-2,once,TRBV4-3,TRBD1,TGCGCCAGCAGCCAAGATTTGACAGGGAATTTTAATGGCTACACCTTC,CASSQDLTGNFNGYTF
TRBJ2-7,NA,TRBV5-4,TRBD2,TGTGCCAGCAGCTTGTTTGTACTAGCGGGAGTCGAGCAGTACTTC,CASSLFVLAGVEQYF
TRBJ1-2,NA,TRBV28,NA,TGTGCCAGCACCTTCCAAGGGGGTCTAAGGGGCTACACCTTC,CASTFQGGLRGYTF
TRBJ1-6,NA,TRBV7-8,TRBD1,TGTGCCAGCAGCTCCCAGGGGACAGGGGTTTCACCCCTCCACTTT,CASSSQGTGVSPLHF
TRBJ1-1,NA,TRBV9,NA,TGTGCCAGCAGCGTAGTGGAGGGGAACACTGAAGCTTTCTTT,CASSVVEGNTEAFF
TRBJ2-1,NA,TRBV27,TRBD2,TGTGCCAGCAGTTTAGGAGGGACTAGCGGGAGTCGTGAGCAGTTCTTC,CASSLGGTSGSREQFF
TRBJ2-7,NA,TRBV27,TRBD1,TGTGCCAGCAGTTTAGGGGACAGGACTAACGAGCAGTACTTC,CASSLGDRTNEQYF
TRBJ2-1,NA,TRBV5-4,TRBD2,TGTGCCAGCAGACCAACTAGCGGGATCCCCTCCTACAATGAGCAGTTCTTC,CASRPTSGIPSYNEQFF
TRBJ2-3,NA,TRBV4-1,NA,TGCGCCAGCAGCCCCCGATACTCCGACGGGACAGATACGCAGTATTTT,CASSPRYSDGTDTQYF
TRBJ1-1,NA,TRBV27,TRBD1,TGTGCCAGCAGCGCAGGGGGTTATTTTCGGGGCACTGAAGCTTTCTTT,CASSAGGYFRGTEAFF
TRBJ1-2,NA,TRBV5-6,NA,TGTGCCAGCAGCCTTCAGGGCTATGGCTACACCTTC,CASSLQGYGYTF
TRBJ1-6,NA,TRBV5-1,NA,TGCGCCAGCAGCTTAGGACAGACCGATTCACCCCTCCACTTT,CASSLGQTDSPLHF
TRBJ2-5,once,TRBV4-3,TRBD2,TGCGCCAGCAGCCAAGATCCGCGGGGGGAGGGAGAGACCCAGTACTTC,CASSQDPRGEGETQYF
TRBJ2-7,NA,TRBV27,NA,TGTGCCAGCAGTCTTGCAGGGGACACCTACGAGCAGTACTTC,CASSLAGDTYEQYF
TRBJ1-1,NA,TRBV9,TRBD1,TGTGCCAGCAGCGTAGAGGGGGGACAGGGGTTTGGAGCTTTCTTT,CASSVEGGQGFGAFF
TRBJ2-1,NA,TRBV7-2,TRBD2,TGTGCCAGCAGCAGAGTAGCGGGAGGGCGGGAGCAGTTCTTC,CASSRVAGGREQFF
TRBJ2-2,NA,TRBV30,TRBD2,TGTGCCTGGAGTCGACTAGCGGGAGTCGCCGGGGAGCTGTTTTTT,CAWSRLAGVAGELFF
TRBJ1-2,NA,TRBV4-3,TRBD1,TGCGCCAGCAGCCAGGCACCAGGGACAGGGACTGGCTACACCTTC,CASSQAPGTGTGYTF
TRBJ2-7,NA,TRBV5-6,TRBD2,TGTGCCAGCAGCTTGGTTAGCGGGAGGGCCTACGAGCAGTACTTC,CASSLVSGRAYEQYF
TRBJ1-6,NA,TRBV7-2,TRBD1,TGTGCCAGCAGCTTATGGGACAGCAATTCACCCCTCCACTTT,CASSLWDSNSPLHF
TRBJ2-5,NA,TRBV6-6,TRBD2,TGTGCCAGCAGTAAGCCGGGACTAGCAATAACCCAGTACTTC,CASSKPGLAITQYF
TRBJ1-1,NA,TRBV10-3,NA,TGTGCCATCAGTGAGAATCAGGGTTCGACTGAAGCTTTCTTT,CAISENQGSTEAFF
TRBJ1-6,once,TRBV30,NA,TGTGCCTGGAACGGGGAGGGCTATAATTCACCCCTCCACTTT,CAWNGEGYNSPLHF
TRBJ2-7,NA,TRBV27,NA,TGTGCCAGCTCACCGGGAATCTACTACGAGCAGTACTTC,CASSPGIYYEQYF
TRBJ1-2,NA,TRBV29-1,TRBD1,TGCAGCGTGGCACAGGGGGACAACTATGGCTACACCTTC,CSVAQGDNYGYTF
TRBJ1-1,NA,TRBV5-4,TRBD1,TGTGCCAGCAGCTTGGAAACAGGGGTCACTGAAGCTTTCTTT,CASSLETGVTEAFF
TRBJ2-7,few,TRBV23-1,TRBD1,TGCGCCAGCAGTCACCGGAGGGGGACAGGGGGCGGTAACTCCTACGAGCAGTACTTC,CASSHRRGTGGGNSYEQYF
TRBJ1-4,NA,TRBV4-1,NA,TGCGCCAGCAGCCACCCCCTCTTGGGGCGCGGAGAAGAAAAACTGTTTTTT,CASSHPLLGRGEEKLFF
TRBJ1-3,NA,TRBV5-1,NA,TGCGCCAGCAGCTTGGGCACAGGACCCCACTCTGGAAACACCATATATTTT,CASSLGTGPHSGNTIYF
TRBJ2-2,NA,TRBV27,TRBD2,TGTGCCAGCAGTTTAAGCGGGGGGGCTAGGACCGGGGAGCTGTTTTTT,CASSLSGGARTGELFF
TRBJ2-6,NA,TRBV9,NA,TGTGCCAGCAGCGTAGGGGACATCTCTGGGGCCAACGTCCTGACTTTC,CASSVGDISGANVLTF
TRBJ1-1,NA,TRBV28,NA,TGTGCCAGCAGTCTCCAAGGGCGAGGGAGCACTGAAGCTTTCTTT,CASSLQGRGSTEAFF
TRBJ2-7,NA,TRBV28,NA,TGTGCCAGCAGTTACCCGGACAAGAGCTCCTACGAGCAGTACTTC,CASSYPDKSSYEQYF